The 5 T cell receptor beta chains reported below all come from one sample, sequenced in a study of OX40 agonist ivuxolimab in advanced cancers. Assay: immunoSEQ multiplex PCR; the TCRdb copy retains only in-frame clones and omits some. The sample comprises tens of thousands of clones, under 85% of which are singletons, and roughly 8.6% rests with the top ten. The input for sequencing was CD4+ or CD8+ T cells sorted from blood, taken in a trial of the OX40 agonist ivuxolimab. The receptor set was obtained from an adult with an advanced solid tumor such as melanoma, head and neck, liver or kidney cancer.

The chain couples TRBV28 to TRBJ1-2; D remains ambiguous. This CDR3 is 19 amino acids long. The germline V and J ends were trimmed by 2 bases and 1 base, with 23 bases remaining between them. Looked up from germline, CDR1 is MDHEN and CDR2 is SYDVKM. DNA of the CDR3: TGTGCCAGCAGTTTACAGTATGATGGACGGTTTACAAATAACTATGGCTACACCTTC. As protein: CASSLQYDGRFTNNYGYTF.

The chain has TRBV6-6 and TRBJ1-4, with D possibly matching TRBD1 (5 bases). V gave up 2 bases and J gave up 8 bases, with 6 bases separating them. This CDR3 region has 12 residues. Per germline, CDR1 MNHNY and CDR2 SVGAGI (reference sequence). CDR3 in amino acids: CASSYEGEKLFF. As DNA, the CDR3 is TGTGCCAGCAGTTACGAGGGGGAAAAACTGTTTTTT.

The chain couples TRBV4-1 to TRBJ2-2, with TRBD1 matching 8 bases. V lost 6 bases and J lost 6; bases outside the gene matches: 6. This CDR3 comprises 14 residues. CDR1 and CDR2 (germline): MGHRA, YSYEKL. CDR3 sequence: CASRDRVLAGELFF. The CDR3 bases are TGCGCCAGCAGGGACAGGGTGTTGGCCGGGGAGCTGTTTTTT.

The chain links TRBV7-9 to TRBJ1-4; 8 bases are a match to TRBD1. The germline V gene encodes CDR1 SEHNR and CDR2 FQNEAQ (reference sequence). Germline trimming cut 2 bases from V and 9 bases from J; bases unmatched to any gene: 8. The CDR3 has 15 amino acids. The CDR3 sequence: CASSLPGQERQKLFF. CDR3 nucleotide sequence: TGTGCCAGCAGCTTACCGGGACAGGAGAGACAAAAACTGTTTTTT. The full variable domain, rest sourced from reference TRBV7-9 and TRBJ1-4, is DTGVSQNPRHKITKRGQNVTFRCDPISEHNRLYWYRQTLGQGPEFLTYFQNEAQLEKSRLLSDRFSAERPKGSFSTLEIQRTEQGDSAMYLCASSLPGQERQKLFFGSGTQLSVL.

The chain carries TRBV15 and TRBJ1-5; possible D gene TRBD1, 5 bases. CDR3 size: 16 residues. CDR1 is LNHNV and CDR2 is YYDKDF in the germline V gene (reference sequence). With 0 bases removed from V and 4 bases from J, the gap between germline ends came to 13 bases. The CDR3 spells CATSRDREGLNQPQHF. The CDR3 DNA reads as TGTGCCACCAGCAGAGACAGGGAAGGCCTAAATCAGCCCCAGCATTTT.